Presented here are 17 T cell receptor beta chains from one specimen sequenced in a study of blood T cells in healthy people across ages. A sample-barcoded 5' primer and a J-beta primer mix were used in a second PCR of roughly 7 to 12 cycles. TCRdb ran MiXCR on the 5' RACE reads and lists one entry per CDR3 protein. This table holds 1.5 million to 2 million distinct CDR3 sequences, roughly 50% found once. Sequencing was done on a sample of blood. The receptor set was obtained from a woman aged 40 to 49 in good health.

This chain joins TRBV5-1 and TRBJ2-5; D call uncertain. The germline gives CDR1 SGHRS, CDR2 YFSETQ. The CDR3 consists of 13 residues. The V end was cut by 8 bases, the J end by 2 bases, with 13 bases between. CDR3 bases: TGCGCCAGTGGAGTGGGAAAACAAGAGACCCAGTACTTC. It translates to CASGVGKQETQYF.

The V gene is TRBV10-3, the J gene TRBJ1-4; D unclear. The germline gives CDR1 ENHRY, CDR2 SYGVKD. V was pared by 2 bases and J by 0 bases, with 7 bases between. The CDR3 loop spans 15 amino acids. The CDR3 sequence is CAISEVGSTNEKLFF. The DNA of the CDR3 is TGTGCCATCAGTGAGGTCGGTTCAACTAATGAAAAACTGTTTTTT.

This clonotype occurred a few times. The rearrangement links TRBV29-1 to TRBJ1-4; 8 nucleotides align to TRBD1. CDR3 length equals 14 residues. Per germline, CDR1 SQVTM and CDR2 ANQGSEA. The trim removed 6 bases at V and 4 bases at J, leaving 7 bases unmatched. CDR3 amino acids: CSVMGQDNNEKLFF. The CDR3 nucleotides read TGCAGCGTGATGGGACAGGATAATAATGAAAAACTGTTTTTT. The whole variable domain, remainder taken from reference TRBV29-1 and TRBJ1-4, is SAVISQKPSRDICQRGTSLTIQCQVDSQVTMMFWYRQQPGQSLTLIATANQGSEATYESGFVIDKFPISRPNLTFSTLTVSNMSPEDSSIYLCSVMGQDNNEKLFFGSGTQLSVL.

This clonotype was detected only a few times. The chain has TRBV29-1 and TRBJ2-3; D is uncertain. The CDR3 is 14 residues long. V shed 5 bases and J shed 2 bases, with 14 bases lying between them. Germline-derived CDR1 and CDR2 are SQVTM and ANQGSEA. The CDR3 spells CSVPPSEVTDTQYF. The CDR3 bases are TGCAGCGTTCCCCCCTCTGAAGTCACAGATACGCAGTATTTT.

In its sample, this clonotype was seen many times. The chain uses TRBV12-3 or TRBV12-4 and TRBJ2-3; no reliable D call. The CDR3 totals 12 residues. The ends were cut back, 6 bases at V and 2 bases at J, with 6 bases in the middle. Here the CDR3 reads CASSFPTDTQYF. CDR3 nucleotides: TGTGCCAGCAGCTTCCCCACAGATACGCAGTATTTT.

This clonotype was recorded once. The V call is TRBV19, the J call TRBJ2-7; D is perhaps TRBD2 (6 bases). Near its end, the DNA agrees better with TRBJ2-5, so the J call may be wrong. The CDR3 is made up of 13 amino acids. The V gene's germline CDR1 is LNHDA and CDR2 SQIVND (reference sequence). CDR3 coding DNA: TGTGCCAGTGCTGGGGGGTCCAGCGAGACCCAGTACTTC. It codes for CASAGGSSETQYF.

The chain recombines TRBV6-1 with TRBJ2-5; 7 nucleotides match TRBD1. The germline V gene has CDR1 MNHNS and CDR2 SASEGT. The V gene end was trimmed by 3 bases and the J gene end by 2 bases; junction bases not matched to a gene: 9. The CDR3 has 16 amino acids. The CDR3 loop reads CASSELHRGPQETQYF. CDR3 coding DNA: TGTGCCAGCAGTGAGTTACACAGGGGACCGCAAGAGACCCAGTACTTC.

V and J are TRBV21-1 and TRBJ2-1; TRBD1, the D gene given by the table, was not confirmed from the DNA. TRBV21-1 is labeled a pseudogene. The CDR3 consists of 15 residues. Here the CDR3 reads CASSKLNRAYNAQFF. DNA for the CDR3: TGTGCCAGCAGCAAATTGAACAGGGCCTACAATGCGCAGTTCTTC.

The chain uses TRBV6-2 or TRBV6-3 and TRBJ1-2; D is possibly TRBD1 (5 bases). Trimming pared 8 bases from V and 8 bases from J, leaving 15 bases between. Looked up from germline, CDR1 is MNHEY and CDR2 is SVGEGT. This CDR3 spans 12 amino acids. This CDR3 reads CASSGTRQGYTF. DNA of the CDR3: TGTGCCAGCTCGGGGACGAGGCAGGGCTACACCTTC.

This clonotype showed up many times. The J gene is TRBJ2-5, the V gene TRBV20-1; D gene unclear. V was clipped by 6 bases and J by 2 bases, with 10 bases between them. CDR3 length: 12 residues. CDR1 DFQATT and CDR2 SNEGSKA come from the germline V gene (reference sequence). CDR3 sequence reads: CSAGVGQETQYF. The CDR3 nucleotides are TGCAGTGCCGGTGTCGGGCAAGAGACCCAGTACTTC.

This clonotype was recorded at least ten times. The CDR3 DNA reads TGTGCCAGCAGTTTAGAGTATGAGCAGTTCTTC. Its translation: CASSLEYEQFF. The rearrangement uses TRBV12-3 or TRBV12-4 and TRBJ2-1; D is uncertain. Trimming shortened V by 1 base and J by 8 bases, and 3 bases separated the two germline ends. The CDR3 loop spans 11 amino acids.

The chain recombines TRBV20-1 with TRBJ1-5; no definite D call. Trimming took 2 bases from V and 8 from J, leaving 13 bases between them. Germline CDR1 DFQATT, CDR2 SNEGSKA (reference sequence). There are 13 residues in the CDR3. Here the CDR3 reads CSARRSVPEPQHF. CDR3 DNA sequence: TGCAGTGCTAGACGCTCGGTCCCCGAGCCCCAGCATTTT.

The V gene is TRBV20-1, the J gene TRBJ1-2; unclear D gene. From germline, CDR1 is DFQATT and CDR2 SNEGSKA (reference sequence). The V end lost 0 bases, the J end lost 12 bases, and 11 bases lay between the germline ends. The CDR3 length is 11 residues. The CDR3 DNA reads as TGCAGTGCTAGAGATAAGTCCCTGCACACCTTC. Amino acids: CSARDKSLHTF.

This chain joins TRBV3-1 and TRBJ1-1; TRBD1 is a possible D gene (6 bases). This CDR3 has 14 residues. Trimming took off 5 bases at V and 0 bases at J, with 10 bases between the two ends. The germline CDR1 and CDR2 sequences are LGHDT and YNNKEL (reference sequence). The CDR3 nucleotides are TGTGCCAGCAGCTCGCACAGGGTGAACACTGAAGCTTTCTTT. Its translation: CASSSHRVNTEAFF.

A few counts support this clonotype. This sequence joins TRBV5-4 and TRBJ2-6; D could derive from TRBD1 or TRBD2 (5 bases each). Per the germline V gene, CDR1 is SGHNT and CDR2 is YYREEE (reference sequence). V lost 4 bases and J 4 bases, leaving 12 bases between the germline ends. CDR3 length: 15 amino acids. In nucleotides, the CDR3 is TGTGCCAGCAGCAGAGGGACGGGAGGGGCCAACGTCCTGACTTTC. It yields the protein CASSRGTGGANVLTF.

This clonotype was detected a few times. The chain recombines TRBV6-2 or TRBV6-3 with TRBJ2-5, with 9 bases identical to TRBD2. Germline V CDR1 and CDR2: MNHEY, SVGEGT. The CDR3 runs 15 residues. Germline trimming cut 5 bases from V and 5 bases from J; bases unmatched to any gene: 9. The CDR3 is CASSQTSGIRETQYF. The DNA for the CDR3 is TGTGCCAGCAGTCAGACTAGCGGCATTCGGGAGACCCAGTACTTC.

This chain connects TRBV20-1 to TRBJ1-2; no reliable D call. The CDR3 covers 14 residues. The V and J ends lost 5 bases and 8 bases respectively, with 21 bases between them. Germline CDR1 DFQATT, CDR2 SNEGSKA (reference sequence). The CDR3 region is CSASPPAYGVGYTF. The CDR3 coding sequence is TGCAGTGCTTCCCCTCCTGCCTATGGGGTGGGCTACACCTTC.